The 5 T cell receptor beta chains given below trace back to one sample, sequenced in a study of T cell responses to AZD1222 COVID-19 vaccine. Here immunoSEQ multiplex PCR was the method, and the copy in TCRdb shows in-frame clones only, minus some. Found here are some 170,000 clones, approximately 88% of them singletons; the top ten hold 1.5% to 2%. Source: peripheral blood, taken on day 0 of AZD1222 vaccination. These receptors were collected from an adult in good health.

The J gene is TRBJ1-5, the V gene TRBV28; TRBD1 matches at 9 bases. CDR1 is MDHEN and CDR2 is SYDVKM in the germline V gene. This CDR3 has 15 amino acids. Germline trimming cut 4 bases from V and 5 bases from J; bases unmatched to any gene: 6. The chain's CDR3 is CASSSLTGGHQPQHF. The DNA of the CDR3 is TGTGCCAGCAGTTCCTTGACAGGGGGGCATCAGCCCCAGCATTTT.

The table lists this clone with a few counts. This rearrangement joins TRBV30 to TRBJ1-5; D might be TRBD1 (6 bases). The V end lost 1 base, the J end lost 2 bases, and 6 bases lay between the germline ends. The CDR3 spans 13 residues. Germline V CDR1 and CDR2: GTSNPN, SVGIG (reference sequence). The CDR3 nucleotides read TGTGCCTGGAGTGGGACAGGCAATCAGCCCCAGCATTTT. It is translated as CAWSGTGNQPQHF.

V and J are TRBV29-1 and TRBJ1-4; TRBD1 matches at 7 bases. Germline V gene lookup returns CDR1 SQVTM and CDR2 ANQGSEA. With 6 bases clipped from V and 7 bases from J, the junction kept 11 bases outside the gene matches. The CDR3 spans 14 residues. The CDR3 is CSVSTGRFSEKLFF. CDR3 bases: TGCAGCGTCTCGACAGGGCGATTCAGTGAAAAACTGTTTTTT.

The chain joins TRBV28 to TRBJ1-1; D unresolved. The CDR3 loop spans 15 amino acids. Germline loops: CDR1 MDHEN, CDR2 SYDVKM. V dropped 6 bases and J dropped 0 bases, with 14 bases sitting between them. CDR3 DNA sequence: TGTGCCAGCAGCCTTACGACACCCATGAACACTGAAGCTTTCTTT. This sequence encodes CASSLTTPMNTEAFF.

The chain employs TRBV5-1 and TRBJ2-7, with 13 bases fitting TRBD2. The junction had 3 bases not matched to a gene; V was cut back by 2 bases and J by 7 bases. The CDR3 is made up of 14 amino acids. Germline assignment: CDR1 SGHRS and CDR2 YFSETQ. CDR3 sequence (DNA): TGCGCCAGCAGCTTAGGACTAGCGGGAGTTGAGCAGTACTTC. Encoded protein: CASSLGLAGVEQYF.